This T cell receptor (beta chain) was documented in a study of molecular identifiers for immune sequencing clone quantification. In TCRdb, the PCR reads were re-called with MiXCR into one record per CDR3 protein. Among around 65,000 distinct CDR3 sequences listed, roughly 18% were seen once. Study findings and constraints: One cell's worth of spiked Jurkat TCR RNA was reportedly detectable among about a million naive cells.

Remarks on this clonotype: What it recognizes is unknown. A much larger clone differs from this one at a single base, so this may be a read error.

This sequence was found in a human donor in good health. Some libraries in this study had Jurkat cell RNA spiked in. Material: naive CD8+ T cells from blood, with Jurkat cell RNA spiked in. Stated subset: FACS-sorted CD8+CD4-CCR7+CD45RA+ naive T cells.

DNA of the CDR3: TGTGCCAGCAGCTTAGCCGGGGGTCAGTTCCAGTACTTC. Residues: CASSLAGGQFQYF. The gene calls are TRBV11-2 and TRBJ2-5, with D possibly matching TRBD2 (6 bases). The CDR3 covers 13 residues. CDR1 is SGHAT, CDR2 FQNNGV, per germline. V was cut by 1 base and J by 10 bases, with 13 bases left in between.